This T cell receptor (beta chain) was obtained from a study of cytomegalovirus exposure and HLA in healthy donors. Study outcomes and limitations: Later analysis showed most CMV-associated TCR beta chains appearing HLA-restricted.

Turning to this clone: Its antigen remains unknown.

PCR involved 60 Vbeta and 13 Jbeta primers. Clones were sequenced by immunoSEQ multiplex PCR, and TCRdb holds only the in-frame ones, with some missing. The sample has 150,000 to 200,000 clones; around four fifths are singletons. This CDR3 comprises 15 residues. CDR1 SGHNT and CDR2 YYREEE come from the germline V gene (reference sequence). With 4 bases removed from V and 2 bases from J, the gap between germline ends came to 15 bases. The clonotype comes from a woman in her twenties or thirties in good health and CMV-seronegative. Sequencing used PBMCs. This sequence joins TRBV5-4 and TRBJ1-1, with D possibly TRBD1 on 6 matching bases. The chain's CDR3 is CASSTSGGANTEAFF. CDR3 sequence (DNA): TGTGCCAGCAGCACAAGCGGGGGGGCAAACACTGAAGCTTTCTTT.